These 18 T cell receptor beta chains were sequenced from one sample in a study of T cells in Graves' hyperthyroidism and ophthalmopathy (dated by TCRdb to 2018 to 2020). To prepare the library, multiplex PCR was applied. The listed sequencing device is Illumina HiSeq 2000. TCR beta CDR3 regions were amplified from RNA transcripts. For the first round of RT-PCR on the TCR CDR3, the HTBI primer set was used together with the Qiagen OneStep RT-PCR kit. TCRdb took the public reads, trimmed them with fastp at Q25, ran MiXCR for clone calling and kept in-frame beta chains. Entries are consolidated by CDR3 protein sequence, retaining the most common genes and DNA. In this sample the table shows some 500,000 distinct CDR3 sequences, about 24% of which occur a single time. The ten largest account for roughly 10% of the sample. Sequences were obtained from blood. The source of these receptors is a woman aged 30 to 39 with Graves' ophthalmopathy.

J is TRBJ1-2 and V is TRBV5-5; possibly TRBD1 for D (6 bases). The length of the CDR3 is 15 residues. Germline values: CDR1 SGHKS, CDR2 YYEKEE (reference sequence). Trimming removed 1 base at V and 8 bases at J, with 18 bases between. This chain's CDR3 is CASSLRSGEAEGYTF. CDR3 nucleotides: TGTGCCAGCAGCTTGAGGTCAGGGGAGGCGGAGGGCTACACCTTC.

This clonotype appeared many times. J is TRBJ1-1 and V is TRBV11-2; no clear D gene. CDR3 length: 15 residues. Germline-derived CDR1 and CDR2 are SGHAT and FQNNGV. V dropped 1 base and J dropped 3 bases, with 12 bases sitting between them. The CDR3 region is CASSLVVGADTEAFF. DNA of the CDR3: TGTGCCAGCAGCTTAGTGGTGGGCGCGGACACTGAAGCTTTCTTT.

This clonotype has ten or more counts. The rearrangement joins TRBV15 to TRBJ2-5, with TRBD2 matching 10 bases. V lost 0 bases and J lost 0; bases outside the gene matches: 10. The CDR3 sequence is 19 residues long. The V gene's germline CDR1 is LNHNV and CDR2 YYDKDF (reference sequence). CDR3 loop: CATSRDTSGAIGYQETQYF. The CDR3 DNA follows: TGTGCCACCAGCAGAGATACTAGCGGGGCAATTGGGTACCAAGAGACCCAGTACTTC. Together with reference TRBV15 and TRBJ2-5, the CDR3 gives the full variable domain: DAMVIQNPRYQVTQFGKPVTLSCSQTLNHNVMYWYQQKSSQAPKLLFHYYDKDFNNEADTPDNFQSRRPNTSFCFLDIRSPGLGDTAMYLCATSRDTSGAIGYQETQYFGPGTRLLVL.

This clonotype was counted ten times or more. The chain joins TRBV19 to TRBJ1-1, with 9 bases matching TRBD1. The J segment lost 4 bases and the V segment lost 4 bases, leaving 4 bases of the junction unmatched. This CDR3 is built from 14 residues. Germline V gene sequence: CDR1 LNHDA, CDR2 SQIVND (reference sequence). The CDR3 nucleotides read TGTGCCAGTAGTAAGGGACAGGGAAGCACTGAAGCTTTCTTT. Its translation is CASSKGQGSTEAFF.

V usage is TRBV7-8 and J usage is TRBJ2-7, with D possibly TRBD1 on 5 matching bases. CDR3 size: 11 residues. The V gene lost 5 bases and the J gene lost 7 bases, with 9 bases spanning the gap. Germline V CDR1 and CDR2: SGHVS, FQNEAQ. CDR3: CASSPKGEQYF. The CDR3 DNA sequence: TGTGCCAGCAGCCCTAAGGGGGAGCAGTACTTC.

This clonotype was counted ten times or more. Compared with germline, one end of the junction differs, possibly owing to a read error. The V gene is TRBV15, the J gene TRBJ2-5, with D possibly TRBD2 on 5 matching bases. The CDR3 contains 17 residues. Germline values: CDR1 LNHNV, CDR2 YYDKDF (reference sequence). The DNA for the CDR3 is TGTGCCGCCAGCAGAGACCCTACTTCCCTGGAGCGGGAGACCCAGTACTTC. Protein: CAASRDPTSLERETQYF.

This clonotype was seen once. Since a much larger clone is just one base distant, this may be a read error. The chain combines TRBV2 with TRBJ1-1, with D maybe TRBD1 (6 bases). The CDR3 runs to 16 residues. Per germline, CDR1 SNHLY and CDR2 FYNNEI. The CDR3: CAGSREGGIMNTEAFF. CDR3 sequence (DNA): TGTGCCGGCAGTAGGGAGGGGGGGATCATGAACACTGAAGCTTTCTTT.

The J gene is TRBJ2-5, the V gene TRBV6-2 or TRBV6-3; D may be TRBD1 (7 bases). V was shortened by 2 bases and J by 2 bases, with 15 bases between the two germline ends. CDR3 length equals 16 residues. The germline CDR1 and CDR2 sequences are MNHEY and SVGEGT. The CDR3 spells CASSYPRGDIQETQYF. CDR3 in DNA: TGTGCCAGCAGTTACCCCAGGGGGGATATTCAAGAGACCCAGTACTTC.

This clonotype was counted at least ten times. The chain uses TRBV6-5 and TRBJ2-2; 9 nucleotides match TRBD2. V lost 2 bases, J lost 5 bases, and 9 bases stayed unmatched. The V gene's germline CDR1 is MNHEY and CDR2 SVGAGI. This CDR3 has 17 residues. CDR3 DNA: TGTGCCAGCAGTTACGCCATTAGCGGGGGAAAGACCGGGGAGCTGTTTTTT. Amino acid sequence: CASSYAISGGKTGELFF.

V and J are TRBV5-1 and TRBJ1-2; D unresolved. The V gene lost 7 bases and the J gene lost 3 bases, with 13 bases spanning the gap. Germline assignment: CDR1 SGHRS and CDR2 YFSETQ. The CDR3 totals 13 residues. The CDR3 nucleotides read TGCGCCAGCTCGGGCCATTTGGACTATGGCTACACCTTC. It encodes CASSGHLDYGYTF.

CDR3 sequence (DNA): TGTTTGACCGGGGAGCTGTTTTTT. Its protein product is CLTGELFF. This rearrangement joins TRBV7-2 to TRBJ2-2; no definite D call. CDR1 is SGHTA, CDR2 FQGNSA, per germline. CDR3 length: 8 amino acids.

This clonotype has ten or more counts. The J gene is TRBJ1-2, the V gene TRBV4-1; possibly TRBD1 for D (5 bases). Looked up from germline, CDR1 is MGHRA and CDR2 is YSYEKL. There are 14 residues in the CDR3. V gave up 4 bases and J gave up 7 bases, with 16 bases separating them. CDR3 coding DNA: TGCGCCAGCAGCCCCCCGGGGGGGGAAGGTGGCTACACCTTC. The encoded protein is CASSPPGGEGGYTF.

V gene TRBV12-3 or TRBV12-4 combines with J gene TRBJ2-7, with D perhaps matching TRBD1 (7 bases). The CDR3 runs to 14 residues. Trimming removed 4 bases from V and 6 bases from J, with 16 bases in between. CDR3: CASSSGGTAGEQYF. The CDR3 nucleotides read TGTGCCAGCAGTTCCGGAGGGACAGCCGGCGAGCAGTACTTC.

This clonotype was seen a handful of times. This may be a read error: a much more frequent sequence differs by one nucleotide. Lacking the conserved final phenylalanine or tryptophan, this CDR3 likely reflects a read error. As DNA, the CDR3 is TGCAGTGCTATAGAGGATAGCGTCTATGGCTACACCTAC. The encoded protein is CSAIEDSVYGYTY. The chain carries TRBV20-1 and TRBJ1-2; D gene unclear. Germline V gives CDR1 DFQATT, CDR2 SNEGSKA (reference sequence). The CDR3 consists of 13 residues. V was clipped by 4 bases and J by 4 bases, with 13 bases between them.

The V call is TRBV28, the J call TRBJ2-2; TRBD2 aligns across 7 bases. The CDR3 contains 16 residues. Germline V gene sequence: CDR1 MDHEN, CDR2 SYDVKM. With 3 bases clipped from V and 1 base from J, the junction kept 5 bases outside the gene matches. DNA of the CDR3: TGTGCCAGCAGTTTCAGTGGGAGGGAGAACACCGGGGAGCTGTTTTTT. The encoded protein is CASSFSGRENTGELFF.

This clonotype showed up just a few times. V and J are TRBV3-1 and TRBJ2-2; D call uncertain. Germline CDR1 and CDR2: LGHDT and YNNKEL (reference sequence). V lost 1 base, J lost 7 bases, and 10 bases lay in between. The CDR3 is 14 residues long. The CDR3 DNA reads TGTGCCAGCAGCCAAGGTAGCTACAGCGGGGAGCTGTTTTTT. It codes for CASSQGSYSGELFF.

In its sample, this clonotype was seen many times. The genes are TRBV6-1 and TRBJ1-5; 8 bases are a match to TRBD1. The V segment lost 3 bases and the J segment 6 bases; nucleotides outside the gene matches: 7. The CDR3 spans 15 residues. Per germline, CDR1 MNHNS and CDR2 SASEGT. CDR3 loop: CASSEAQGAGQPQHF. The CDR3 nucleotides are TGTGCCAGCAGTGAGGCGCAGGGGGCCGGTCAGCCCCAGCATTTT.

This clonotype was seen only a few times. The chain joins TRBV6-5 to TRBJ1-2; D uncertain. V lost 2 bases to trimming and J lost 4 bases, with 17 bases between them. In germline, CDR1 is MNHEY, CDR2 SVGAGI. The CDR3 loop spans 16 amino acids. CDR3 nucleotide sequence: TGTGCCAGCAGTTACGACGAGCCAGTAGGCATCTATGGCTACACCTTC. Protein: CASSYDEPVGIYGYTF.